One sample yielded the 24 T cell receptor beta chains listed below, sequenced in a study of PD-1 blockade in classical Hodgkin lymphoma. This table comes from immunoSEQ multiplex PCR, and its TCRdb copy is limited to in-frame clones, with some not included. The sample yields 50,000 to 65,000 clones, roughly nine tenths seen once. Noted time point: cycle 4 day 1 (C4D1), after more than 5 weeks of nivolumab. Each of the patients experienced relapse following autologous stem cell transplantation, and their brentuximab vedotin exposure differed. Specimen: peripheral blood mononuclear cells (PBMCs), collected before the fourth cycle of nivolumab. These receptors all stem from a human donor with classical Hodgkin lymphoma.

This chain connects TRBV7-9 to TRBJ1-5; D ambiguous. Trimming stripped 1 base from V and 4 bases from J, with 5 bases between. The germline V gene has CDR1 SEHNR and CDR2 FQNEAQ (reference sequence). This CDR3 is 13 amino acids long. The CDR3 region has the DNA TGTGCCAGCAGCTTAGATCTAAATCAGCCCCAGCATTTT. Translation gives CASSLDLNQPQHF.

CDR3 protein: CAISESGVGLTTEAFF. DNA of the CDR3: TGTGCCATCAGTGAGTCCGGGGTCGGGCTGACCACTGAAGCTTTCTTT. The chain joins TRBV10-3 to TRBJ1-1; D is undetermined. This CDR3 has 16 residues. CDR1 is ENHRY and CDR2 is SYGVKD in the germline V gene. Trimming took 0 bases from V and 4 from J, leaving 15 bases between them.

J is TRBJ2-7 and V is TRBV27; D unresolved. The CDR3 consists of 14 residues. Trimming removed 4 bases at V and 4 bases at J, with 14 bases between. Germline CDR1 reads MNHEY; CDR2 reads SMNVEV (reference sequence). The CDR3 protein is CASSWEGGNYEQYF. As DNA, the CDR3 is TGTGCCAGCAGTTGGGAAGGTGGTAATTACGAGCAGTACTTC.

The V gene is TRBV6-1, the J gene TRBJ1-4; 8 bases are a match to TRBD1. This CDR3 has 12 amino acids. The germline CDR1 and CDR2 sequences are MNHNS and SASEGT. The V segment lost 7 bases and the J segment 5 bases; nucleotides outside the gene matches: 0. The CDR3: CASNRGNEKLFF. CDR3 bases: TGTGCCAGCAACAGGGGGAATGAAAAACTGTTTTTT.

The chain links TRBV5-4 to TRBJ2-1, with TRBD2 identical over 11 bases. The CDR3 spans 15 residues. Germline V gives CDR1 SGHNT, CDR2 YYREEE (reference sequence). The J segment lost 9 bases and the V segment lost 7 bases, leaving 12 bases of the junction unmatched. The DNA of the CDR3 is TGTGCCAGCGGATCCGGGACTAGCGGCCTGAGTGAGCAGTTCTTC. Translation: CASGSGTSGLSEQFF.

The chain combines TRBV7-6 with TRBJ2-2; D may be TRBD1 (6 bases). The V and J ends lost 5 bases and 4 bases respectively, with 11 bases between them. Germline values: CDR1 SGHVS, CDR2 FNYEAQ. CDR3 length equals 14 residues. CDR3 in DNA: TGTGCCAGCAGCCGCAGGGGTTTCACCGGGGAGCTGTTTTTT. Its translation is CASSRRGFTGELFF.

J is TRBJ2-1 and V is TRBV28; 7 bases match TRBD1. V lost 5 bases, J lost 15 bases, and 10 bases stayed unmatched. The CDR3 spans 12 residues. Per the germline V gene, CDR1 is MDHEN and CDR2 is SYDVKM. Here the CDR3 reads CASSRQGWLRFF. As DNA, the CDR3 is TGTGCCAGCAGTAGACAGGGTTGGTTGCGGTTCTTC.

CDR3 bases: TGTGCCAGCAGCTTAGCGCTAATGGAGCAGTTCTTC. It translates to CASSLALMEQFF. The chain couples TRBV7-2 to TRBJ2-1; unclear D gene. CDR3 size: 12 residues. Trimming stripped 0 bases from V and 10 bases from J, with 7 bases between. Germline V lookup: CDR1 SGHTA, CDR2 FQGNSA.

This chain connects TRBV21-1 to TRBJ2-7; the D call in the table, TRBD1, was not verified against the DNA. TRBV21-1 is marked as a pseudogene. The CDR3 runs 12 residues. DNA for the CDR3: TGTGCCGACCGGGACAGGGACTACGAGCAGTACTTC. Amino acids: CADRDRDYEQYF.

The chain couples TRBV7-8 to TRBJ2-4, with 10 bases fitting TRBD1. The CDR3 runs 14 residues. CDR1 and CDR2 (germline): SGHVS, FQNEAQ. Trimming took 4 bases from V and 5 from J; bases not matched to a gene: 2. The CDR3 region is CASSSGTGENIQYF. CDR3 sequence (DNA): TGTGCCAGCAGCTCTGGGACAGGGGAAAACATTCAGTACTTC.

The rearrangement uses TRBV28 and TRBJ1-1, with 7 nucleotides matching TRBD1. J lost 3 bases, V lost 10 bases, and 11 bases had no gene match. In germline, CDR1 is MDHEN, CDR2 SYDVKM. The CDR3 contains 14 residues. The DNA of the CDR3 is TGTGCCATCAAGACTACCCAGGGGGACACTGAAGCTTTCTTT. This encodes CAIKTTQGDTEAFF.

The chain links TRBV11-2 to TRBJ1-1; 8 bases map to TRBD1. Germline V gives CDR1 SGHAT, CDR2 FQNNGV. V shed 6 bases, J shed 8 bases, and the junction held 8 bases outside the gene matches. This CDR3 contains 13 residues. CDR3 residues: CASRNTGGMEAFF. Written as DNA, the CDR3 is TGTGCCAGCAGGAACACAGGGGGGATGGAAGCTTTCTTT. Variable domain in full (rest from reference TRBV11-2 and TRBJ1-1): EAGVAQSPRYKIIEKRQSVAFWCNPISGHATLYWYQQILGQGPKLLIQFQNNGVVDDSQLPKDRFSAERLKGVDSTLKIQPAKLEDSAVYLCASRNTGGMEAFFGQGTRLTVV.

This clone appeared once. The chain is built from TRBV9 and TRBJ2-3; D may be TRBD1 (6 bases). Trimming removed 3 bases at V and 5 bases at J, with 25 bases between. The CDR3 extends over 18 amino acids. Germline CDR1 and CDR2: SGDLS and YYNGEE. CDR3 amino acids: CASSDPLLNWGPLDTQYF. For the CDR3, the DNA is TGTGCCAGCAGCGATCCCCTCCTTAATTGGGGGCCGTTAGATACGCAGTATTTT.

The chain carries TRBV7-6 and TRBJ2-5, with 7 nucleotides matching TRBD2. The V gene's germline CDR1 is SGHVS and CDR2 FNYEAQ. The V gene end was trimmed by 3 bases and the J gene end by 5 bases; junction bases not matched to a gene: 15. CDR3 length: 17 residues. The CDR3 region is CASSFRAGTQARETQYF. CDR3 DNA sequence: TGTGCCAGCAGCTTTCGAGCGGGAACTCAAGCTCGGGAGACCCAGTACTTC.

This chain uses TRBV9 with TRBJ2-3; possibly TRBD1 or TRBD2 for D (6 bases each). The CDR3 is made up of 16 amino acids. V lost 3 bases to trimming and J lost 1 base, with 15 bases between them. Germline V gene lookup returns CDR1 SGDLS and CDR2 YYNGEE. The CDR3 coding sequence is TGTGCCAGCAGCGCGGGGGCGGCAGGGGGCACAGATACGCAGTATTTT. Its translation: CASSAGAAGGTDTQYF.

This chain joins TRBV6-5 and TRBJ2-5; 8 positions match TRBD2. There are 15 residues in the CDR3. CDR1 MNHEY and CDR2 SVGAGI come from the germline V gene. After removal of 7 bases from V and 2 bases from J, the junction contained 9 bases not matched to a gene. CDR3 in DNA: TGTGCCAGCAAGTTAACGGGGGGGCTTCAAGAGACCCAGTACTTC. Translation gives CASKLTGGLQETQYF.

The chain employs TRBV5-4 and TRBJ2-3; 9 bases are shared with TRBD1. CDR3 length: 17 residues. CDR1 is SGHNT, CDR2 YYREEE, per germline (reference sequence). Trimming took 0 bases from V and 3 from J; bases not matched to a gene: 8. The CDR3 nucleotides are TGTGCCAGCAGCTTGGAGGCTGGACAGGGGTCGACAGATACGCAGTATTTT. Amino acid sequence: CASSLEAGQGSTDTQYF. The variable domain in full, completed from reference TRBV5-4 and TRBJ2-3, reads ETGVTQSPTHLIKTRGQQVTLRCSSQSGHNTVSWYQQALGQGPQFIFQYYREEENGRGNFPPRFSGLQFPNYSSELNVNALELDDSALYLCASSLEAGQGSTDTQYFGPGTRLTVL.

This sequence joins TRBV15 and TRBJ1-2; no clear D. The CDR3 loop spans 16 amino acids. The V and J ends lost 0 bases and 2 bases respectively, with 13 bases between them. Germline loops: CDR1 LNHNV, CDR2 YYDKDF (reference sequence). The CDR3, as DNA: TGTGCCACCAGCAGAGATGTTTCGGGGAACAACTATGGCTACACCTTC. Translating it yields CATSRDVSGNNYGYTF.

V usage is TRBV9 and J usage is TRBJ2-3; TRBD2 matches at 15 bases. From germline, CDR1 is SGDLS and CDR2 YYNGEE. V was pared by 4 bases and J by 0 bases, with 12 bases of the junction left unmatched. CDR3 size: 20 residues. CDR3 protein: CASSLGLAGGPALSTDTQYF. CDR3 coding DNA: TGTGCCAGCAGCCTCGGACTAGCGGGAGGGCCGGCCCTTAGCACAGATACGCAGTATTTT.

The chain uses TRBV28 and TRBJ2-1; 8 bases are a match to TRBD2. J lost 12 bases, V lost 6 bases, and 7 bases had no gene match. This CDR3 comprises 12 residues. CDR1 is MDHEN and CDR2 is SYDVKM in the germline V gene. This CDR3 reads CASRPRSGRQFF. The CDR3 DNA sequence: TGTGCCAGCAGACCACGAAGCGGGAGGCAGTTCTTC. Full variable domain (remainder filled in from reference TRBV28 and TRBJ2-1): DVKVTQSSRYLVKRTGEKVFLECVQDMDHENMFWYRQDPGLGLRLIYFSYDVKMKEKGDIPEGYSVSREKKERFSLILESASTNQTSMYLCASRPRSGRQFFGPGTRLTVL.

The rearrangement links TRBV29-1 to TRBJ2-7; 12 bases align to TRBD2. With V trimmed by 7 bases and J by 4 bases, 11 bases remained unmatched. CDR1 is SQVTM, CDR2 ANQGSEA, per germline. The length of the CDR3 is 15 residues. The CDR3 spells CSALAGGGLEYEQYF. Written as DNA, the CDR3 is TGCAGCGCGCTAGCGGGAGGGGGCTTGGAATACGAGCAGTACTTC.

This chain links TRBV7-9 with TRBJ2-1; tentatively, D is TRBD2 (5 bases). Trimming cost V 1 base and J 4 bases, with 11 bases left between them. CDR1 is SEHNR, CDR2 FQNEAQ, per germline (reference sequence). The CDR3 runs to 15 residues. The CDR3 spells CASSLEGVRYNEQFF. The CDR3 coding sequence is TGTGCCAGCAGCTTAGAGGGAGTAAGGTACAATGAGCAGTTCTTC. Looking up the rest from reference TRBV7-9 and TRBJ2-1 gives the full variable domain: DTGVSQNPRHKITKRGQNVTFRCDPISEHNRLYWYRQTLGQGPEFLTYFQNEAQLEKSRLLSDRFSAERPKGSFSTLEIQRTEQGDSAMYLCASSLEGVRYNEQFFGPGTRLTVL.

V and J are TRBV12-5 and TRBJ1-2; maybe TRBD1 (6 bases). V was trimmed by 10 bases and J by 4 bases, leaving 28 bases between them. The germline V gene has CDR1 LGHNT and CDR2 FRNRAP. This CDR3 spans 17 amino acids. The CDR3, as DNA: TGTGCTAACCTTGGGCCCCAGGGGAGGCGTTCCCTCTATGGCTACACCTTC. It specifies CANLGPQGRRSLYGYTF.

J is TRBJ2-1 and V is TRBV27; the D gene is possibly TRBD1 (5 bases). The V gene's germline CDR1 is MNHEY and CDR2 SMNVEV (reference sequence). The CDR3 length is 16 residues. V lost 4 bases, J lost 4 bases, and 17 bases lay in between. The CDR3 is CASSSPSGLTYNEQFF. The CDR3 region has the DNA TGTGCCAGCAGTTCCCCCTCAGGGTTGACTTACAATGAGCAGTTCTTC.